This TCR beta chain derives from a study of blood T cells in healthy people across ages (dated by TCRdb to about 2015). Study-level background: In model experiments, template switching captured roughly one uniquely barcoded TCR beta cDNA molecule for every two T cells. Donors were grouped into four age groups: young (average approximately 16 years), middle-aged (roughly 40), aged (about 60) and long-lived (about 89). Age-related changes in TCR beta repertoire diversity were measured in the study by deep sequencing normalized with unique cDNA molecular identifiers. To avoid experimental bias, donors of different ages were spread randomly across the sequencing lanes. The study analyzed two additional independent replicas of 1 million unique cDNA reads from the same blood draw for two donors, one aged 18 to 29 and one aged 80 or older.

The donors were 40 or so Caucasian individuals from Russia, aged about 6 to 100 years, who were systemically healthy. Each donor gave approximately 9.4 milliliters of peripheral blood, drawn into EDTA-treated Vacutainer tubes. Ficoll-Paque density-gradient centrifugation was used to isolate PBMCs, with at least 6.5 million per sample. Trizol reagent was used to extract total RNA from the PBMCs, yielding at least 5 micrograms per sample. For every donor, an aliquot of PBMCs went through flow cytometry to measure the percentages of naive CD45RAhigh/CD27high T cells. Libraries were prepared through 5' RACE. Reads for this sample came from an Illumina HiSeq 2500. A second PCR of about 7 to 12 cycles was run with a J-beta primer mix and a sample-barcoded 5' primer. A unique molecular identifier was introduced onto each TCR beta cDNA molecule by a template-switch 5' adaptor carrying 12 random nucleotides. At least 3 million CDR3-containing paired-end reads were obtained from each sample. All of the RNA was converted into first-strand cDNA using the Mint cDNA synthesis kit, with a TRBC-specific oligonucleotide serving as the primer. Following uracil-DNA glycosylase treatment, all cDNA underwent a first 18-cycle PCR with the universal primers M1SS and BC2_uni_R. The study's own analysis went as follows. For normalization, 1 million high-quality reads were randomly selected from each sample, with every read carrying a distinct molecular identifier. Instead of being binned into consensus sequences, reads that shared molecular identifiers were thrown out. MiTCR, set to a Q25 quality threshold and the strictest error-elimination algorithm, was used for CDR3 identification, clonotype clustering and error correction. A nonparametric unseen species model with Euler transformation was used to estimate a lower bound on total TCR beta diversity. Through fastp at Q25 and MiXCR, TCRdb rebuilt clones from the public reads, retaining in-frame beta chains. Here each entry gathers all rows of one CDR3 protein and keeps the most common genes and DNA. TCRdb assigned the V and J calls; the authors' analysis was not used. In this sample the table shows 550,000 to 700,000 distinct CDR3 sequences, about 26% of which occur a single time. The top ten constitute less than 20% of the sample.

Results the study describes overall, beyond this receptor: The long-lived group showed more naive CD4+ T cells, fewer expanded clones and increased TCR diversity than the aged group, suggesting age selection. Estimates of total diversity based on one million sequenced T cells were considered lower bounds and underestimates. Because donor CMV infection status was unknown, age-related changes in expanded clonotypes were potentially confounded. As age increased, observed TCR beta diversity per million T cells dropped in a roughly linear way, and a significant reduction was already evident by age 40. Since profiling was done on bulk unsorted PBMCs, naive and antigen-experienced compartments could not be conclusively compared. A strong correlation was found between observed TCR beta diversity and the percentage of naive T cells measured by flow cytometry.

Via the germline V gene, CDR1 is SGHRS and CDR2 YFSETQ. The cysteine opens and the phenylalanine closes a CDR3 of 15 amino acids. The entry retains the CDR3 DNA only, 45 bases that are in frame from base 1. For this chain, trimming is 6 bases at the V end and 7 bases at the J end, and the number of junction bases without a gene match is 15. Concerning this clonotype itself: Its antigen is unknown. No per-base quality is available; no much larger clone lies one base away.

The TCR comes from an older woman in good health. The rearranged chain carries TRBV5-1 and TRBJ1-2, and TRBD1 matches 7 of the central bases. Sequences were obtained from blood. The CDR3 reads CASTRLEKGAGGYTF. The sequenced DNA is TGCGCCAGCACCCGTCTTGAGAAGGGGGCGGGTGGCTACACCTTC. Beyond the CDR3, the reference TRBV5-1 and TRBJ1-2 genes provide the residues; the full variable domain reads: KAGVTQTPRYLIKTRGQQVTLSCSPISGHRSVSWYQQTPGQGLQFLFEYFSETQRNKGNFPGRFSGRQFSNSRSEMNVSTLELGDSALYLCASTRLEKGAGGYTFGSGTRLTVV.